The present TCR beta chain was sequenced within a study of T cell responses to AZD1222 COVID-19 vaccine. The study, taken as a whole, reports: No repertoire was sampled before or during the peak T cell response, only after it.

A word on this clone: Its cognate antigen is unknown.

This CDR3 is built from 14 residues. Germline-derived CDR1 and CDR2 are SGHAT and FQNNGV. The ends lost 2 bases at V and 7 bases at J; junction bases unmatched: 5. Clones were sequenced by immunoSEQ multiplex PCR, and TCRdb holds only the in-frame ones, with some missing. The sample has about 270,000 clones, 90% to 95% seen once. Second doses were pooled across both intervals (about 4 or about 12 weeks). Sequenced material: peripheral blood, taken 28 days after the second AZD1222 dose. This rearrangement joins TRBV11-2 to TRBJ2-1; 7 bases are a match to TRBD2. This sequence was found in an adult who received the AZD1222 COVID-19 vaccine. CDR3 residues: CASSLREVYNEQFF. In DNA form, the CDR3 reads TGTGCCAGCAGCTTACGGGAGGTGTATAATGAGCAGTTCTTC.